Reported below is one T cell receptor beta chain. Per the original data handling: Researchers report that nucleated cell counts were estimated from reference gene primer amplification. Assay: immunoSEQ multiplex PCR; the TCRdb copy retains only in-frame clones and omits some. The V and J calls and clone size come from that table; D and trimming were worked out from the DNA. The table includes 250,000 to 350,000 clones, about 87% detected once. From germline, CDR1 is SGHTA and CDR2 FQGNSA. The CDR3 sequence is 14 residues long. V was pared by 3 bases and J by 0 bases, with 8 bases between. The data are from a study of blood T cell repertoires in COVID-19.

The chain carries TRBV7-2 and TRBJ1-1; D unresolved. The sample was PBMCs or T cells enriched from blood (not recorded which). This TCR was recovered from a woman aged 50 to 60 who had recovered from COVID-19. The CDR3 protein is CASSFTVMNTEAFF. DNA of the CDR3: TGTGCCAGCAGCTTCACAGTCATGAACACTGAAGCTTTCTTT.